Listed below are T cell receptor beta chains from one sample, sequenced in a study of CD8+ T cells in alopecia areata. Measured with immunoSEQ multiplex PCR; TCRdb has only the in-frame clones, and not every one. The sample contains roughly 120,000 clones, less than 60% of which appear only once. Sequences were derived from CD4+ T cells sorted from blood, sampled at week 24, from a patient treated with tofacitinib. Every receptor here comes from a human donor with alopecia areata. The conserved cysteine and the conserved F or W are not part of the CDR3 here. Fields, in order: D gene, V gene, CDR3 protein. The D gene is left open where the match is weak.

D gene: -
V gene: TRBV5-1
CDR3 protein: ASSPDGASGNTIY

D gene: -
V gene: TRBV6-5
CDR3 protein: ASSWGSSTDTQY

D gene: -
V gene: TRBV5-1
CDR3 protein: ASRIKGRELELF

D gene: -
V gene: TRBV29-1
CDR3 protein: SVGGQNYGYT

D gene: -
V gene: TRBV6-5
CDR3 protein: ASSGRRANSPLH

D gene: -
V gene: TRBV11-2
CDR3 protein: ASSFSPPTEAF

D gene: TRBD1
V gene: TRBV7-2
CDR3 protein: ASSPLGGGSNQPQH

D gene: -
V gene: TRBV5-1
CDR3 protein: ASTRQGSTDTQY

D gene: TRBD2
V gene: TRBV27
CDR3 protein: ASNVQAGSSYNEQF

D gene: -
V gene: TRBV7-8
CDR3 protein: ASSLALGGYGYT

D gene: -
V gene: TRBV5-6
CDR3 protein: ASSLARAPYEQY

D gene: -
V gene: TRBV18
CDR3 protein: ASSPTGGHGYT

D gene: -
V gene: TRBV2
CDR3 protein: ASSDGRINEKLF

D gene: -
V gene: TRBV6-6
CDR3 protein: ASSYSQGASSYEQY